These 18 T cell receptor beta chains originate from one sample sequenced in a study of T cells in Graves' hyperthyroidism and ophthalmopathy. What was amplified from RNA transcripts were TCR beta CDR3 regions. Researchers ran a first-round RT-PCR on the TCR CDR3 using the HTBI primer set. TCRdb re-analysed the multiplex PCR reads in MiXCR, keeping a single row per CDR3 protein. The table has 300,000 to 450,000 distinct CDR3 sequences, around a sixth seen once. Sequenced material: blood. Receptors originate from a woman aged 18 to 35 with Graves' hyperthyroidism that later progressed to Graves' ophthalmopathy.

This clonotype was picked up a small number of times. This rearrangement joins TRBV20-1 to TRBJ2-7; TRBD2 matches 7 bases. The V gene end was trimmed by 4 bases and the J gene end by 0 bases; junction bases not matched to a gene: 3. The CDR3 is 13 amino acids. The germline CDR1 and CDR2 sequences are DFQATT and SNEGSKA (reference sequence). The CDR3 is CSAIASGSYEQYF. Written as DNA, the CDR3 is TGCAGTGCTATCGCTAGCGGCTCCTACGAGCAGTACTTC.

This clonotype was seen many times. V usage is TRBV7-9 and J usage is TRBJ2-1; D is ambiguous. The CDR3 is 12 amino acids. Between the trimmed V and J ends, which lost 5 bases and 7 bases, there was a span of 9 bases. Germline V gene sequence: CDR1 SEHNR, CDR2 FQNEAQ (reference sequence). The CDR3 DNA reads as TGTGCCAGCAGCCGAGCTGGGAATGAGCAGTTCTTC. Encoded protein: CASSRAGNEQFF.

There are many counts of this clonotype. CDR3 sequence reads: CASSYRDGNEAFF. CDR3 bases: TGTGCCAGCAGTTACAGGGACGGCAATGAAGCTTTCTTT. The genes are TRBV6-2 or TRBV6-3 and TRBJ1-1; possibly TRBD1 for D (5 bases). Trimming pared 2 bases from V and 7 bases from J, leaving 11 bases between. Germline-derived CDR1 and CDR2 are MNHEY and SVGEGT. The CDR3 loop spans 13 amino acids.

This clonotype was counted ten times or more. V usage is TRBV6-5 and J usage is TRBJ2-1; 9 bases map to TRBD2. In germline, CDR1 is MNHEY, CDR2 SVGAGI. CDR3 size: 15 residues. V lost 0 bases and J lost 6; bases outside the gene matches: 3. CDR3 region: CASSYSRGRGNEQFF. The CDR3 nucleotides are TGTGCCAGCAGTTACTCGCGCGGGAGGGGCAATGAGCAGTTCTTC.

The sample holds a few counts of this clonotype. The chain employs TRBV6-2 or TRBV6-3 and TRBJ2-2; 10 bases are shared with TRBD2. The CDR3 runs 15 residues. The germline CDR1 and CDR2 sequences are MNHEY and SVGEGT. V dropped 4 bases and J dropped 7; count of bases not matched to a gene: 6. CDR3: CASSSSGRAGGELFF. CDR3 coding DNA: TGTGCCAGCAGTTCGAGCGGGAGGGCCGGCGGGGAGCTGTTTTTT.

This clonotype was seen at least ten times. The chain employs TRBV6-1 and TRBJ2-5; D is undetermined. Germline CDR1 MNHNS, CDR2 SASEGT. The V end was cut by 9 bases, the J end by 7 bases, with 15 bases between. This CDR3 is 12 amino acids long. DNA for the CDR3: TGTGCCAGTAACCCCTCTTTGGGGACCCAGTACTTC. Translated, it gives CASNPSLGTQYF.

Turning to this clonotype: A much larger clone lies one base from this, so it may be a read error. The genes are TRBV3-1 and TRBJ2-5, with D perhaps being TRBD1 or TRBD2 (6 bases each). This CDR3 is built from 15 residues. The germline gives CDR1 LGHDT, CDR2 YNNKEL (reference sequence). Trimming cost V 2 bases and J 4 bases, with 14 bases left between them. The CDR3 here is CASSQSHGGRETQYF. Written as DNA, the CDR3 is TGTGCCAGCAGCCAAAGTCACGGGGGCAGAGAGACCCAGTACTTC.

In its sample, this clonotype was seen many times. This chain joins TRBV2 and TRBJ2-7; D might be TRBD2 (7 bases). Germline V gene sequence: CDR1 SNHLY, CDR2 FYNNEI. V lost 2 bases and J 1 base, leaving 12 bases between the germline ends. The CDR3 covers 15 residues. The CDR3 coding sequence is TGTGCCAGCAGTGAAAGGGGGGAGGGTTCCTACGAGCAGTACTTC. Protein product: CASSERGEGSYEQYF.

This clonotype was detected a few times. V usage is TRBV9 and J usage is TRBJ2-5, with 9 positions matching TRBD1. This CDR3 spans 15 amino acids. In germline, CDR1 is SGDLS, CDR2 YYNGEE. Germline trimming cut 4 bases from V and 4 bases from J; bases unmatched to any gene: 8. CDR3 amino acids: CASSPSGQGIETQYF. CDR3 DNA: TGTGCCAGCAGCCCCTCCGGACAGGGGATAGAGACCCAGTACTTC.

The V gene is TRBV4-3, the J gene TRBJ2-7; 10 bases are a match to TRBD1. The CDR3 covers 16 residues. The germline V gene has CDR1 LGHNA and CDR2 YSLEER. V lost 0 bases and J lost 3; bases outside the gene matches: 5. The DNA for the CDR3 is TGCGCCAGCAGCCAAGATAGGGGACAGGGGTTCTACGAGCAGTACTTC. It codes for CASSQDRGQGFYEQYF.

This clonotype came up many times. This chain joins TRBV20-1 and TRBJ2-2; a possible D gene is TRBD2 (5 bases). CDR1 is DFQATT, CDR2 SNEGSKA, per germline (reference sequence). Trimming left V 3 bases short and J 7 bases short, with 12 bases between. The CDR3 runs to 13 residues. The CDR3 protein is CSARRVEIGELFF. The CDR3 DNA follows: TGCAGTGCTAGGAGGGTAGAGATCGGGGAGCTGTTTTTT.

This clonotype has only a few counts. The chain is built from TRBV20-1 and TRBJ2-7; D is perhaps TRBD1 (5 bases). The CDR3 sequence is 12 residues long. In germline, CDR1 is DFQATT, CDR2 SNEGSKA (reference sequence). V shed 7 bases and J shed 1 base, with 11 bases lying between them. The DNA for the CDR3 is TGCAGTGGGGAAGACAGTTCCTACGAGCAGTACTTC. This sequence encodes CSGEDSSYEQYF.

This clonotype was seen ten or more times. The chain combines TRBV6-1 with TRBJ2-3, with D possibly called TRBD1 or TRBD2 (6 bases each). The CDR3 totals 13 residues. Trimming shortened V by 5 bases and J by 6 bases, and 12 bases separated the two germline ends. CDR1 is MNHNS, CDR2 SASEGT, per germline. Written as DNA, the CDR3 is TGTGCCAGCAGTAGGGGGAGGTTCGATACGCAGTATTTT. This translates into CASSRGRFDTQYF.

At least ten counts were recorded for this clonotype. The chain has TRBV29-1 and TRBJ2-3; D might be TRBD2 (5 bases). The V gene lost 3 bases and the J gene lost 0 bases, with 19 bases spanning the gap. CDR3 size: 17 residues. Germline CDR1 is SQVTM and CDR2 is ANQGSEA. The CDR3 is CSVDVKPGDGSTDTQYF. The CDR3 DNA reads TGCAGCGTTGACGTAAAGCCCGGGGATGGGAGCACAGATACGCAGTATTTT.

The genes are TRBV5-8 and TRBJ1-5, with D unresolved. CDR3 size: 15 residues. Germline-derived CDR1 and CDR2 are SGHTS and YDEGEE. Trimming shortened V by 2 bases and J by 1 base, and 10 bases separated the two germline ends. CDR3 DNA sequence: TGTGCCAGCAGCTTCGTCGGCCCCAGCAATCAGCCCCAGCATTTT. Amino acid sequence: CASSFVGPSNQPQHF.

This clonotype was picked up many times. This chain uses TRBV30 with TRBJ1-2, with a possible D match to TRBD1 (6 bases). Trimming cost V 8 bases and J 7 bases, with 20 bases left between them. Germline-derived CDR1 and CDR2 are GTSNPN and SVGIG (reference sequence). The length of the CDR3 is 13 residues. The CDR3 nucleotides read TGTGCCAGAAACTTAATCAGGGGTGGTGGCTACACCTTC. It is translated as CARNLIRGGGYTF.

The rearrangement joins TRBV19 to TRBJ1-5; D is possibly TRBD1 (5 bases). This CDR3 region has 13 residues. V lost 7 bases to trimming and J lost 6 bases, with 13 bases between them. CDR1 LNHDA and CDR2 SQIVND come from the germline V gene (reference sequence). CDR3 sequence (DNA): TGTGCCAGTACGTGGGGCCTAGGTCAGCCCCAGCATTTT. Translating gives CASTWGLGQPQHF.

Many counts were recorded for this clonotype. This chain connects TRBV2 to TRBJ2-7; D call uncertain. This CDR3 contains 15 residues. Germline CDR1 and CDR2: SNHLY and FYNNEI. Trimming stripped 1 base from V and 2 bases from J, with 12 bases between. CDR3 protein: CASSEGFRLAYEQYF. The CDR3 nucleotides are TGTGCCAGCAGTGAAGGGTTCAGGCTGGCCTACGAGCAGTACTTC.